This TCR beta chain was obtained from a study of CD8+CD57+ T cells in acquired aplastic anemia. Only patients with CD8+CD57+ cell expansion on flow cytometry were chosen for sequencing. This CDR3 is 14 amino acids long. Between the trimmed V and J ends, which lost 3 bases and 7 bases, there was a span of 10 bases. CDR3 and TCR beta VDJ profiling relied on genomic DNA as the template. In TCRdb, the reads were re-called with MiXCR into one record per CDR3 protein. The sample consists of around 430,000 distinct CDR3 sequences, approximately 32% of them appearing once. Sequences were obtained from sorted CD4+, CD8+, or CD8+CD57+ T cells (not recorded which) from PBMCs. This sequence originates from a human donor with aplastic anemia. V is TRBV12-3 or TRBV12-4 and J is TRBJ1-6; no clear D. The CDR3 nucleotides read TGTGCCAGCAGTTTGTTCCAGGAAAATTCACCCCTCCACTTT. Protein product: CASSLFQENSPLHF.